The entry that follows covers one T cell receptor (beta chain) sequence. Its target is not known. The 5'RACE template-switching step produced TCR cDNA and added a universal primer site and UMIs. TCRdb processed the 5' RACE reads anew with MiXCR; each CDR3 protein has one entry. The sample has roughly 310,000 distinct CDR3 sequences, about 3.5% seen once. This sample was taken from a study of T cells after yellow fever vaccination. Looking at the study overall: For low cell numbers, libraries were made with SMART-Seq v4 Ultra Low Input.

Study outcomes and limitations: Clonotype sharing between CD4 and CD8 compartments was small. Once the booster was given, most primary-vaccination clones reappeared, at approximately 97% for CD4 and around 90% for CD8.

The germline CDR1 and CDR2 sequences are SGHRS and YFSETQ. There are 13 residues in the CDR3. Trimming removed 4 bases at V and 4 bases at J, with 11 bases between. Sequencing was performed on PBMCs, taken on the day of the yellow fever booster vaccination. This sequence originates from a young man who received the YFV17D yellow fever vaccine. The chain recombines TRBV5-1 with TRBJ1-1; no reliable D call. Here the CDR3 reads CASSPDWPTEAFF. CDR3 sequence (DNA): TGCGCCAGCAGCCCTGACTGGCCCACTGAAGCTTTCTTT.